This T cell receptor beta chain is drawn from a study of blood T cell repertoires in COVID-19. Study-level information: PBMCs, B-cell-depleted T cells, or T cells were the source of the cDNA or gDNA that made up the material.

Sequenced by immunoSEQ multiplex PCR; TCRdb stores in-frame clones only, minus some. Among about 54,000 clones listed, 80% to 85% were seen once. CDR1 LNHDA and CDR2 SQIVND come from the germline V gene (reference sequence). There are 14 residues in the CDR3. The ends lost 7 bases at V and 7 bases at J; junction bases unmatched: 6. Worth noting for this clone: This same CDR3 is encoded by further DNA sequences in the sample.

The sample taken for sequencing was peripheral blood. This chain uses TRBV19 with TRBJ2-3, with TRBD1 matching 12 bases. The sequence came from a man aged 50 to 60 with acute or convalescent COVID-19. The CDR3 loop reads CASTPGQGAYTQYF. DNA for the CDR3: TGTGCCAGTACTCCGGGACAGGGGGCATATACGCAGTATTTT.